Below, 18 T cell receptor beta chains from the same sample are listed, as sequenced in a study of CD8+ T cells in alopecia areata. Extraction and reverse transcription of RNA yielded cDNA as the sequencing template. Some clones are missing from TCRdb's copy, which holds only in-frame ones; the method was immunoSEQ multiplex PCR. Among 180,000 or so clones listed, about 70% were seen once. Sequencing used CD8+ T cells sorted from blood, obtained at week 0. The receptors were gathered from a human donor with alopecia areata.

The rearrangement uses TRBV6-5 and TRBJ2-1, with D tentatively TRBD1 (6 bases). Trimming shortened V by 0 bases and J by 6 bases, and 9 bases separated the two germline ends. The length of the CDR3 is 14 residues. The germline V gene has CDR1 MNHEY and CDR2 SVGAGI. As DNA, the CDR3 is TGTGCCAGCAGTTACTCGGGGGCCCTCAATGAGCAGTTCTTC. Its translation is CASSYSGALNEQFF.

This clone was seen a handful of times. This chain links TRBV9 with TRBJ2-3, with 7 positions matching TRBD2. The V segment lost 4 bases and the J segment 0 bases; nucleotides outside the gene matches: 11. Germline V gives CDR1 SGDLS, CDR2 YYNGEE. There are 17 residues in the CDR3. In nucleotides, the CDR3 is TGTGCCAGCAGCTATCCTACTAGCGACACTAGCACAGATACGCAGTATTTT. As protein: CASSYPTSDTSTDTQYF.

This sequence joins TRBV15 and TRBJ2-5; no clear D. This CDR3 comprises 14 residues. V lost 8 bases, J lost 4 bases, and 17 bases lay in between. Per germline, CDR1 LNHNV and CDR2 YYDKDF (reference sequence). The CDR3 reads CATRVYAVGETQYF. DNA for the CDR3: TGTGCCACCCGCGTCTATGCGGTGGGAGAGACCCAGTACTTC.

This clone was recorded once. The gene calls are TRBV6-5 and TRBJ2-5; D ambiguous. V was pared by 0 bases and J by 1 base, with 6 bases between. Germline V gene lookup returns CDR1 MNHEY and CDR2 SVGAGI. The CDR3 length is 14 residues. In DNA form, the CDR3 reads TGTGCCAGCAGTTACTCGTCCGGCCAAGAGACCCAGTACTTC. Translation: CASSYSSGQETQYF.

In nucleotides, the CDR3 is TGTGCCAGCAGCCGTATGACAGTACCTCAGCCCCAGCATTTT. Residues: CASSRMTVPQPQHF. The chain combines TRBV11-1 with TRBJ1-5; possible D gene TRBD1, 5 bases. The CDR3 has 14 residues. The V gene's germline CDR1 is SGHAT and CDR2 FQDESV (reference sequence). V gave up 5 bases and J gave up 6 bases, with 14 bases separating them.

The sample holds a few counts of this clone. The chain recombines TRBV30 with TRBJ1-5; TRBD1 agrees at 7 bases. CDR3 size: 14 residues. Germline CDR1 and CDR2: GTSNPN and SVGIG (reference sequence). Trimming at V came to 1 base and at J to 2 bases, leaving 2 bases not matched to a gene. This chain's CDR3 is CAWSEGQGNQPQHF. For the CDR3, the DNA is TGTGCCTGGAGTGAAGGACAGGGCAATCAGCCCCAGCATTTT.

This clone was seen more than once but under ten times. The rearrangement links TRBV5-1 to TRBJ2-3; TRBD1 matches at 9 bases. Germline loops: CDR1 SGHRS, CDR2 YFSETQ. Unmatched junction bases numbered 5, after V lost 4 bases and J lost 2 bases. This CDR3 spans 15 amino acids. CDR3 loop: CASSNRDRATDTQYF. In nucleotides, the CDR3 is TGCGCCAGCAGCAACCGGGACAGGGCCACAGATACGCAGTATTTT.

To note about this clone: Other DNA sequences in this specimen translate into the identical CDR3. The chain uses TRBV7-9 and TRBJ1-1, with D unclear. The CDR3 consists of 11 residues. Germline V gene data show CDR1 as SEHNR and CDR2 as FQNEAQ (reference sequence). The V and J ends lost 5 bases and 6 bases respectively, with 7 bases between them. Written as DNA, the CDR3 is TGTGCCAGCAGCCTTGGGTCTGAAGCTTTCTTT. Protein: CASSLGSEAFF.

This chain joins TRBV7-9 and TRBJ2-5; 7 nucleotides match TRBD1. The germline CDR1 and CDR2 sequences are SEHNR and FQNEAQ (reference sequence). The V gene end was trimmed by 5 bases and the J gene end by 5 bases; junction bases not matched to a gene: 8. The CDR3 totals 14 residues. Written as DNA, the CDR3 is TGTGCCAGCAGCCCACAGGGGATGCGGGAGACCCAGTACTTC. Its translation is CASSPQGMRETQYF.

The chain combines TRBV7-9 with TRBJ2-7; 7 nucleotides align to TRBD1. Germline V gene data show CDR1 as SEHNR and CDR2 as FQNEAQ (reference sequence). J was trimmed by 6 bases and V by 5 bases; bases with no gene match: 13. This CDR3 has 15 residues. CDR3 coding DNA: TGTGCCAGCAGCCACACTCGGGACAGAGTCGGCGAGCAGTACTTC. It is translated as CASSHTRDRVGEQYF.

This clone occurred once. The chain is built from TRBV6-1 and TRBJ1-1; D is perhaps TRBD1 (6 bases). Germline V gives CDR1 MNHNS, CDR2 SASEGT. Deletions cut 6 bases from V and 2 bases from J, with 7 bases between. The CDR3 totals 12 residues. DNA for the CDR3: TGTGCCAGCAGACAGGGTAACACTGAAGCTTTCTTT. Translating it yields CASRQGNTEAFF.

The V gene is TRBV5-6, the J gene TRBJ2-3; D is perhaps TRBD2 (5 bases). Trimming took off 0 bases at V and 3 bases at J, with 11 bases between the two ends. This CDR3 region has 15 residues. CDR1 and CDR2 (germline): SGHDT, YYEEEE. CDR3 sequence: CASSLGLRDTDTQYF. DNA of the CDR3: TGTGCCAGCAGCTTGGGTCTTCGGGATACAGATACGCAGTATTTT.

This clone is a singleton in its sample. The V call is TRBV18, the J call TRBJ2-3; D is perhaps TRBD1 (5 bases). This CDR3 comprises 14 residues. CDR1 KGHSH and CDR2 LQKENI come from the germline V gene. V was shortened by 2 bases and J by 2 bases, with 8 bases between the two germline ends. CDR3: CASSPAGFTDTQYF. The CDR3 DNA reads TGTGCCAGCTCACCAGCAGGGTTCACAGATACGCAGTATTTT.

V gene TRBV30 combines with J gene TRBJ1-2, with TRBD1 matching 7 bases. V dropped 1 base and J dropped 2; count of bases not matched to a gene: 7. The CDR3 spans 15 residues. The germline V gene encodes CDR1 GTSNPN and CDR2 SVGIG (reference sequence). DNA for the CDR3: TGTGCCTGGAGTGATGGGACAGAGGCCAACTATGGCTACACCTTC. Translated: CAWSDGTEANYGYTF.

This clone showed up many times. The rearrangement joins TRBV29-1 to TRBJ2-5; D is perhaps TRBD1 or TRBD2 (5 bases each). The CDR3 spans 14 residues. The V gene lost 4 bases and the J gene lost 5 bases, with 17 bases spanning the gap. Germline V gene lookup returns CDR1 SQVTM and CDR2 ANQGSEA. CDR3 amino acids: CSVGPGSRGETQYF. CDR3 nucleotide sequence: TGCAGCGTTGGTCCAGGGTCCCGCGGGGAGACCCAGTACTTC.

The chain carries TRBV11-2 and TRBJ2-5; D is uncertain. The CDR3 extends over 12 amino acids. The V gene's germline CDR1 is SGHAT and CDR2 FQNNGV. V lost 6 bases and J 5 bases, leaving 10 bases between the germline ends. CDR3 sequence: CASSYMEETQYF. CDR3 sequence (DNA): TGTGCCAGCAGTTACATGGAGGAGACCCAGTACTTC. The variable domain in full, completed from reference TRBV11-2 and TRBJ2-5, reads EAGVAQSPRYKIIEKRQSVAFWCNPISGHATLYWYQQILGQGPKLLIQFQNNGVVDDSQLPKDRFSAERLKGVDSTLKIQPAKLEDSAVYLCASSYMEETQYFGPGTRLLVL.

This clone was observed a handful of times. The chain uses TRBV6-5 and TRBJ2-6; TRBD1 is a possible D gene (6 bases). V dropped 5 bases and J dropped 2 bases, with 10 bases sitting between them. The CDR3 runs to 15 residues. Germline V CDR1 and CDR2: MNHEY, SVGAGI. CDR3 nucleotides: TGTGCCAGCAGTGTCGGACAGCCTGGGGCCAACGTCCTGACTTTC. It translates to CASSVGQPGANVLTF.

The CDR3 spells CASSIRRGGYTF. CDR3 nucleotides: TGTGCCAGTAGTATAAGACGAGGAGGCTACACCTTC. The chain joins TRBV19 to TRBJ1-2; no definite D call. Trimming removed 2 bases at V and 8 bases at J, with 9 bases between. The CDR3 runs 12 residues. Germline V gene data show CDR1 as LNHDA and CDR2 as SQIVND (reference sequence).